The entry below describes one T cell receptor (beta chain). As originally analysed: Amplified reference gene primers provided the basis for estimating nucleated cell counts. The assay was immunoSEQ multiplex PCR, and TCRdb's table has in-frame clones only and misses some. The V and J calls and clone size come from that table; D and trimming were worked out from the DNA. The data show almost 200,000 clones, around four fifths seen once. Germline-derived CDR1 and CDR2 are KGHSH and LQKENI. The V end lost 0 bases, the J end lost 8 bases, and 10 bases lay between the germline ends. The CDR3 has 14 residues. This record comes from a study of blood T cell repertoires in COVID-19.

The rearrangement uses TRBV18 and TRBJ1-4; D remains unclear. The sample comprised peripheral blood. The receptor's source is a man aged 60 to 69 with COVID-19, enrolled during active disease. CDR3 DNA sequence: TGTGCCAGCTCACCACCGGTGGAGACCGAAAAACTGTTTTTT. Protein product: CASSPPVETEKLFF.